A selection of T cell receptor beta chains follows, all from one sample in a study of cytomegalovirus exposure and HLA in healthy donors. TCRdb keeps only in-frame clones here, not all; method: immunoSEQ multiplex PCR. Of under 60,000 clones listed, approximately 88% were seen once; the top ten hold approximately 6.7%. Sequenced: PBMCs. The source is a woman under 40 in good health and CMV-seronegative. Both conserved end residues are trimmed from each CDR3. The order of the fields is V gene, J gene, CDR3 protein.

>TRBV7-9|TRBJ1-2
ASSELDRTSYGYT
>TRBV10-1|TRBJ1-1
ASSPRQGSTEAF
>TRBV29-1|TRBJ2-7
SVDPGVLYEQY
>TRBV5-1|TRBJ1-1
ASSPREGDSEAF
>TRBV5-4|TRBJ2-7
ASSSGTSPYEQY
>TRBV9|TRBJ1-1
ASSVGRDGTEAF
>TRBV2|TRBJ2-7
ASSAVTTSYEQY
>TRBV5-1|TRBJ1-1
ASSFGTANTEAF
>TRBV9|TRBJ2-2
ASSVGSGLAIGELF
>TRBV27|TRBJ2-3
ASSLRPEVYHTDTQY
>TRBV4-3|TRBJ2-1
ASRQSGGWDNEQF
>TRBV9|TRBJ2-7
ASSGTGTGVDEQY
>TRBV7-9|TRBJ1-1
ASSLGEPAVNTEAF
>TRBV5-1|TRBJ1-1
ASSLDQGNTEAF
>TRBV2|TRBJ1-2
ASSDTVRTGDGYT
>TRBV29-1|TRBJ1-1
SVAAPGEMNTEAF
>TRBV14|TRBJ1-1
ASSQGTGRANTEAF
>TRBV5-4|TRBJ1-2
ASSFPTATNYGYT
>TRBV19|TRBJ1-4
ASRWSFNEKLF
>TRBV7-6|TRBJ2-1
ASSPLRGSYNEQF
>TRBV21-1|TRBJ2-7
ASSTSGRAYEQY
>TRBV11-3|TRBJ2-7
ASSDSWGYEQY
>TRBV7-8|TRBJ2-1
ASSFTTSGRVGEQF
>TRBV6-4|TRBJ2-1
ASSDSAGGNNEQF
>TRBV29-1|TRBJ2-7
SVDFGQGSEQY
>TRBV7-8|TRBJ1-5
ASQKDRINQPQH
>TRBV28|TRBJ1-2
ASSYQDRGHT
>TRBV2|TRBJ2-5
ASNLFLAAPRETQY
>TRBV9|TRBJ2-3
ASSVEDISIGTDTQY
>TRBV19|TRBJ2-2
ASAPWAPATGELF
>TRBV18|TRBJ1-1
ASSQGLNTEAF
>TRBV28|TRBJ2-2
ASSPGQGQPNTGELF
>TRBV14|TRBJ2-7
ASSKGQGYYEQY
>TRBV14|TRBJ2-1
ASSTSGKFSFRYNEQF
>TRBV2|TRBJ2-3
ASSELAGFTDTQY
>TRBV21-1|TRBJ2-7
ASSPPEDLSREQY
>TRBV12-5|TRBJ2-1
ASGLQGSSYNEQF
>TRBV6-6|TRBJ1-2
ASSYSLGDPNYGYT
>TRBV9|TRBJ1-2
ASSVGSGTEEGYT
>TRBV28|TRBJ2-7
ASSTSGVSYEQY
>TRBV9|TRBJ2-7
ASSVEGLAGIYEQY
>TRBV9|TRBJ2-7
ASSGAQGLTHEQY
>TRBV29-1|TRBJ1-1
SLTGNSGFEAF
>TRBV9|TRBJ2-1
ASSRGVASYNEQF
>TRBV10-1|TRBJ1-1
ATLEGGTQAF
>TRBV9|TRBJ2-1
ASSVGNLAGRGNEQF
>TRBV11-3|TRBJ2-2
ASSPPRTGSRELF
>TRBV9|TRBJ2-7
ASSERGGPVYEQY
>TRBV7-7|TRBJ2-2
ASSFGDRRTGELF
>TRBV27|TRBJ2-1
ASNRISGSLVNEQF
>TRBV12-2|TRBJ1-2
ASRLERWESNYGYT
>TRBV4-2|TRBJ2-1
ASGPEYNEQF